These T cell receptor beta chains were read from a single sample in a study of cytomegalovirus exposure and HLA in healthy donors. Some clones are missing from TCRdb's copy, which holds only in-frame ones; the method was immunoSEQ multiplex PCR. This repertoire includes approximately 110,000 clones. Input material: PBMCs. Source of these receptors: a young man in good health and CMV-seronegative. Both conserved end residues are part of each CDR3. A D gene is named only where the DNA matches it firmly. Size is stated for part of the rows, as once, few or many counts, or as a class when the clone is expanded.

TRBJ1-1	NA	TRBV6-5	NA	CASNPYRDMNTEAFF	TGTGCCAGCAACCCCTACAGGGATATGAACACTGAAGCTTTCTTT
TRBJ1-5	NA	TRBV15	NA	CATSADSYQPQHF	TGTGCCACCAGCGCAGACAGCTATCAGCCCCAGCATTTT
TRBJ1-1	TRBD1	TRBV9	NA	CASSPSGGNTEAFF	TGTGCCAGCAGCCCTTCAGGGGGGAACACTGAAGCTTTCTTT
TRBJ1-6	TRBD1	TRBV6-6	NA	CASSDRGHNSPLHF	TGTGCCAGCAGTGACAGGGGTCATAATTCACCCCTCCACTTT
TRBJ1-4	NA	TRBV2	NA	CARKRVTNEKLFF	TGTGCCCGTAAGAGGGTCACTAATGAAAAACTGTTTTTT
TRBJ1-1	TRBD1	TRBV2	NA	CASTEGSGTGILLRTAFF	TGTGCCAGCACCGAAGGGTCCGGGACAGGTATTTTACTACGTACGGCTTTCTTT
TRBJ2-5	NA	TRBV11-2	NA	CASSLAGTKQETQYF	TGTGCCAGCAGCTTAGCTGGGACAAAGCAAGAGACCCAGTACTTC
TRBJ2-6	NA	TRBV15	NA	CATSRDRGTGANVLTF	TGTGCCACCAGCAGAGATAGGGGAACCGGGGCCAACGTCCTGACTTTC
TRBJ1-5	NA	TRBV4-1	NA	CASSQGLNQPQHF	TGCGCCAGCAGCCAGGGACTCAATCAGCCCCAGCATTTT
TRBJ2-1	NA	TRBV20-1	NA	CSAGSYNEQFF	TGCAGTGCCGGCTCCTACAATGAGCAGTTCTTC
TRBJ2-7	TRBD2	TRBV9	NA	CASSEGTSVSYEQYF	TGTGCCAGCAGCGAGGGGACTAGCGTCTCCTACGAGCAGTACTTC
TRBJ1-3	NA	TRBV6-1	NA	CASRDSGGNTIYF	TGTGCCAGCCGGGACTCCGGAGGAAACACCATATATTTT
TRBJ2-7	TRBD2	TRBV11-2	NA	CASSILPLGGDEQYF	TGTGCCAGCAGCATCCTACCCCTCGGGGGGGACGAGCAGTACTTC
TRBJ2-7	TRBD2	TRBV6-5	NA	CASTPGGGGTKEQYF	TGTGCCAGCACCCCGGGAGGGGGGGGGACTAAAGAGCAGTACTTC
TRBJ2-1	NA	TRBV28	NA	CASSLWQEQFF	TGTGCCAGCAGTTTATGGCAGGAGCAGTTCTTC
TRBJ1-5	TRBD1	TRBV28	NA	CASRTGGQPQHF	TGTGCCAGCAGGACAGGGGGACAGCCCCAGCATTTT
TRBJ1-2	TRBD1	TRBV5-1	NA	CASSLPGTGYGYTF	TGCGCCAGTTCCCTTCCCGGGACAGGGTATGGCTACACCTTC
TRBJ2-4	NA	TRBV7-2	NA	CASSPTSWRAELENIQYF	TGTGCCAGCAGCCCCACCTCCTGGCGAGCGGAGTTAGAAAACATTCAGTACTTC
TRBJ1-4	NA	TRBV7-7	NA	CASSSGTEGKLFF	TGTGCTAGCAGCTCCGGGACGGAGGGAAAACTGTTTTTT
TRBJ1-5	NA	TRBV25-1	NA	CASSRGGRNQPQHF	TGTGCCAGCTCGAGGGGGGGGCGCAATCAGCCCCAGCATTTT
TRBJ1-3	NA	TRBV9	NA	CASSVGELGGNTIYF	TGTGCCAGCAGCGTAGGGGAGCTGGGTGGAAACACCATATATTTT
TRBJ1-6	TRBD1	TRBV6-1	NA	CASSERGTENSPLHF	TGTGCCAGCAGTGAACGAGGGACAGAAAATTCACCCCTCCACTTT
TRBJ2-1	TRBD2	TRBV5-1	NA	CASSDGPAGVGENEQFF	TGCGCCAGCAGCGACGGGCCGGCGGGAGTGGGAGAAAATGAGCAGTTCTTC
TRBJ2-1	TRBD2	TRBV11-2	NA	CASSAGTSGGVYNEQFF	TGTGCCAGCAGCGCCGGGACTAGCGGGGGGGTATACAATGAGCAGTTCTTC
TRBJ1-4	NA	TRBV5-1	NA	CASSLGAGARLFF	TGCGCCAGCAGCTTGGGGGCGGGGGCGAGACTGTTTTTT
TRBJ2-7	TRBD2	TRBV5-6	NA	CASSWILAGVYEQYF	TGTGCCAGCAGCTGGATACTAGCGGGAGTCTACGAGCAGTACTTC
TRBJ1-1	NA	TRBV30	NA	CAWTVGGNTEAFF	TGTGCCTGGACCGTCGGGGGGAACACTGAAGCTTTCTTT
TRBJ1-1	NA	TRBV13	NA	CASSLDTSVAFF	TGTGCCAGCAGCTTAGATACAAGCGTGGCTTTCTTT
TRBJ2-1	NA	TRBV10-1	NA	CASSDSGSYNEQFF	TGCGCCAGCAGTGATTCCGGGTCCTACAATGAGCAGTTCTTC
TRBJ1-1	TRBD1	TRBV5-1	NA	CASQSGTGFVNTEAFF	TGCGCCAGCCAATCCGGGACAGGGTTTGTGAACACTGAAGCTTTCTTT
TRBJ2-4	NA	TRBV19	NA	CASTLRDSKNIQYF	TGTGCCAGTACGTTGAGGGATTCAAAAAACATTCAGTACTTC
TRBJ2-7	NA	TRBV19	NA	CASSIQGTSYEQYF	TGTGCCAGTAGTATCCAGGGAACTTCCTACGAGCAGTACTTC
TRBJ2-1	NA	TRBV28	NA	CASNSAGSPNEQFF	TGTGCCAGCAACTCCGCGGGCAGTCCAAATGAGCAGTTCTTC
TRBJ2-7	TRBD2	TRBV5-4	NA	CASSPGGDYEQYF	TGTGCCAGCAGCCCGGGGGGGGATTACGAGCAGTACTTC
TRBJ1-1	NA	TRBV5-5	NA	CASSDRRARDYTEAFF	TGTGCCAGCAGCGACCGCAGGGCCCGAGATTACACTGAAGCTTTCTTT
TRBJ1-2	NA	TRBV6-1	NA	CASSERVRNYGYTF	TGTGCCAGCAGTGAACGGGTGAGGAACTATGGCTACACCTTC
TRBJ1-4	NA	TRBV9	NA	CASSPRRGGRNEKLFF	TGTGCCAGCAGCCCCCGCCGGGGGGGACGTAATGAAAAACTGTTTTTT
TRBJ2-3	NA	TRBV30	NA	CAWSGNLAQYF	TGTGCCTGGAGTGGCAATTTAGCGCAGTATTTT
TRBJ1-2	NA	TRBV7-9	NA	CASSLDRGYTF	TGTGCCAGCAGCTTAGACCGGGGCTACACCTTC
TRBJ2-7	TRBD1	TRBV19	NA	CASSSGQVSYEQYF	TGTGCCAGTAGTTCGGGACAGGTTTCCTACGAGCAGTACTTC
TRBJ2-1	TRBD2	TRBV5-1	NA	CASSLWTSGNEQFF	TGCGCCAGCAGCCTGTGGACTAGCGGGAATGAGCAGTTCTTC
TRBJ2-1	NA	TRBV7-2	NA	CASSLAGRSYNEQFF	TGTGCCAGCAGCTTAGCGGGGCGCTCCTACAATGAGCAGTTCTTC
TRBJ1-1	NA	TRBV5-1	NA	CASSLTGRAFGTEAFF	TGCGCCAGCAGCCTTACAGGACGGGCATTTGGGACTGAAGCTTTCTTT
TRBJ1-2	NA	TRBV4-2	NA	CASSQARGDGYTF	TGTGCCAGCAGCCAAGCTCGGGGGGATGGCTACACCTTC
TRBJ2-3	TRBD2	TRBV10-2	NA	CASSEGRAGAYTDTQYF	TGCGCCAGCAGTGAGGGCCGAGCGGGGGCCTACACAGATACGCAGTATTTT
TRBJ2-1	TRBD2	TRBV28	NA	CASSRSGTSVYNEQFF	TGTGCCAGCAGTCGATCAGGGACTAGCGTCTACAATGAGCAGTTCTTC
TRBJ2-1	TRBD2	TRBV28	NA	CASRELAGDHHEQFF	TGTGCCAGCAGGGAACTAGCGGGAGATCATCATGAGCAGTTCTTC
TRBJ1-2	NA	TRBV9	NA	CASSGQVGGYTF	TGTGCCAGCAGCGGACAGGTCGGTGGCTACACCTTC
TRBJ1-2	NA	TRBV7-3	NA	CASSLATGYGYTF	TGTGCCAGCAGCTTAGCTACAGGCTATGGCTACACCTTC
TRBJ2-1	TRBD2	TRBV19	NA	CASSIAGAGGLNEQFF	TGTGCCAGTAGTATAGCCGGAGCGGGAGGTCTAAATGAGCAGTTCTTC
TRBJ2-5	NA	TRBV21-1	NA	CASANRPTETQYF	TGTGCCAGTGCTAATCGTCCCACGGAGACCCAGTACTTC
TRBJ1-1	NA	TRBV28	NA	CASSLGGANTEAFF	TGTGCCAGCAGTTTAGGGGGCGCGAACACTGAAGCTTTCTTT
TRBJ2-1	NA	TRBV11-2	NA	CASSLLELSYNEQFF	TGTGCCAGCAGCCTACTCGAACTGAGCTACAATGAGCAGTTCTTC
TRBJ2-2	NA	TRBV19	medium-sized	CASSIQGLTGELFF	TGTGCCAGTAGTATACAGGGTTTGACAGGGGAGCTGTTTTTT
TRBJ2-7	NA	TRBV6-1	NA	CASSEDVYEQYF	TGTGCCAGCAGTGAAGATGTATACGAGCAGTACTTC
TRBJ1-2	NA	TRBV7-2	NA	CASNAAGGGGYTF	TGTGCCAGCAATGCGGCGGGGGGAGGTGGCTACACCTTC